Following are 21 T cell receptor beta chains from one sample sequenced in a study of cytomegalovirus exposure and HLA in healthy donors. Assay: immunoSEQ multiplex PCR; the TCRdb copy retains only in-frame clones and omits some. The sample records 65,000 to 90,000 clones, about 90% being singletons. Material: PBMCs. The receptors stem from a woman under 30 in good health and CMV-seropositive.

The chain combines TRBV15 with TRBJ2-1, with 7 positions matching TRBD2. The germline V gene encodes CDR1 LNHNV and CDR2 YYDKDF (reference sequence). Trimming removed 3 bases from V and 4 bases from J; junction bases left unmatched: 3. This CDR3 spans 14 amino acids. The CDR3 loop is CATSRQGLYNEQFF. Here the CDR3 DNA reads TGTGCCACCAGCAGGCAGGGACTATACAATGAGCAGTTCTTC.

The chain couples TRBV6-1 to TRBJ2-7; D gene ambiguous. Between the trimmed V and J ends, which lost 2 bases and 5 bases, there was a span of 16 bases. This CDR3 has 15 amino acids. Germline CDR1 is MNHNS and CDR2 is SASEGT. The CDR3: CASSEMVGSEHEQYF. CDR3 in DNA: TGTGCCAGCAGTGAAATGGTCGGGTCAGAACACGAGCAGTACTTC.

A remark on this clone: Compared with germline, one end of the junction differs, possibly owing to a read error. This chain uses TRBV30 with TRBJ1-1; TRBD1 agrees at 8 bases. This CDR3 spans 11 amino acids. Looked up from germline, CDR1 is GTSNPN and CDR2 is SVGIG (reference sequence). CDR3 loop: CAWSPLQGASF. The CDR3 coding sequence is TGTGCCTGGAGTCCGCTGCAGGGGGCTTCCTTT.

The V gene is TRBV27, the J gene TRBJ2-7; 7 bases match TRBD1. The CDR3 spans 15 residues. From germline, CDR1 is MNHEY and CDR2 SMNVEV (reference sequence). V gave up 6 bases and J gave up 3 bases; unmatched junction bases: 11. The DNA of the CDR3 is TGTGCCAGCAGCACCCGGACAGGCGGCAACTACGAGCAGTACTTC. As protein: CASSTRTGGNYEQYF.

The chain carries TRBV7-2 and TRBJ1-1; 7 bases fit TRBD1. The CDR3 extends over 14 amino acids. J gave up 3 bases and V 5 bases, and 6 bases lay outside the gene matches. The germline gives CDR1 SGHTA, CDR2 FQGNSA. The CDR3 nucleotides read TGTGCCAGCAGCCTAACAGGGGAGCACACTGAAGCTTTCTTT. Its protein is CASSLTGEHTEAFF.

The genes are TRBV28 and TRBJ2-1; weak D call: TRBD1 (6 bases). This CDR3 has 16 residues. The V end was cut by 4 bases, the J end by 10 bases, with 23 bases between. Germline assignment: CDR1 MDHEN and CDR2 SYDVKM. The CDR3 loop reads CASSSPDRASGHEQFF. CDR3 nucleotide sequence: TGTGCCAGCAGTTCCCCGGACAGAGCGAGTGGGCACGAGCAGTTCTTC.

A single count supports this clone. The chain links TRBV2 to TRBJ2-5; 12 positions agree with TRBD2. Per germline, CDR1 SNHLY and CDR2 FYNNEI. Trimming at V came to 3 bases and at J to 5 bases, leaving 7 bases not matched to a gene. The CDR3 consists of 16 residues. In DNA form, the CDR3 reads TGTGCCAGCAGTGAGGCTAGCGGGGGGGCCGCGGAGACCCAGTACTTC. As protein: CASSEASGGAAETQYF.

The chain recombines TRBV6-4 with TRBJ1-5; 11 bases align to TRBD1. V trimming: 8 bases; J trimming: 5 bases; junction bases outside the gene matches: 20. This CDR3 comprises 19 residues. Germline V CDR1 and CDR2: MRHNA, SNTAGT. CDR3 sequence reads: CASWEDLISGTGGYQPQHF. CDR3 bases: TGTGCCAGCTGGGAAGACCTGATCTCCGGGACAGGGGGATATCAGCCCCAGCATTTT.

This chain joins TRBV6-5 and TRBJ2-1; D ambiguous. Germline V gene sequence: CDR1 MNHEY, CDR2 SVGAGI. The CDR3 is 14 amino acids. V was shortened by 8 bases and J by 5 bases, with 16 bases between the two germline ends. This CDR3 reads CASADSYDDNEQFF. The CDR3 nucleotides are TGTGCCAGCGCCGACTCATATGACGACAATGAGCAGTTCTTC.

The CDR3 region has the DNA TGTGCCAGCACCTACGTAGCCGGTTATGGCTACACCTTC. Its translation is CASTYVAGYGYTF. This chain links TRBV5-6 with TRBJ1-2; the D is unclear. Trimming removed 6 bases at V and 5 bases at J, with 14 bases between. The CDR3 spans 13 residues. The germline gives CDR1 SGHDT, CDR2 YYEEEE.

In DNA, the CDR3 is TGCGCCAGCAGCCCCGTCGGCGGGACAGGGGTAGGAAACACCATATATTTT. It yields the protein CASSPVGGTGVGNTIYF. The gene calls are TRBV5-1 and TRBJ1-3; 10 bases are a match to TRBD1. The CDR3 has 17 residues. The ends lost 4 bases at V and 4 bases at J; junction bases unmatched: 11. Per the germline V gene, CDR1 is SGHRS and CDR2 is YFSETQ.

J is TRBJ1-1 and V is TRBV7-8; 8 bases line up with TRBD1. After removal of 1 base from V and 7 bases from J, the junction contained 5 bases not matched to a gene. Germline CDR1 and CDR2: SGHVS and FQNEAQ. The CDR3 loop spans 14 amino acids. In DNA form, the CDR3 reads TGTGCCAGCAGCTTAGAGATCGACAGGGGTGAAGCTTTCTTT. Amino acid sequence: CASSLEIDRGEAFF.

The chain couples TRBV4-3 to TRBJ2-7, with D unclear. With 0 bases removed from V and 0 bases from J, the gap between germline ends came to 15 bases. The germline gives CDR1 LGHNA, CDR2 YSLEER. This CDR3 comprises 17 residues. CDR3: CASSQDSLGFSSYEQYF. The CDR3 bases are TGCGCCAGCAGCCAAGATTCTCTCGGGTTTAGCTCCTACGAGCAGTACTTC.

This clone was recorded only once. The V call is TRBV4-1, the J call TRBJ2-3; D not certain. The germline V gene has CDR1 MGHRA and CDR2 YSYEKL. The CDR3 length is 14 residues. V dropped 2 bases and J dropped 1 base, with 7 bases sitting between them. Here the CDR3 DNA reads TGCGCCAGCAGCCAACCGGGTGGCACAGATACGCAGTATTTT. Amino acid sequence: CASSQPGGTDTQYF.

V and J are TRBV6-4 and TRBJ1-5; possible D gene TRBD1, 6 bases. The CDR3 contains 15 residues. The V gene lost 7 bases and the J gene lost 7 bases, with 20 bases spanning the gap. CDR1 and CDR2 (germline): MRHNA, SNTAGT. The DNA of the CDR3 is TGTGCCAGCATTTACAGGTATGAGGGGGGGCAGCCCCAGCATTTT. This gives the protein CASIYRYEGGQPQHF.

This chain links TRBV2 with TRBJ1-2, with 9 bases aligning to TRBD1. V lost 8 bases and J lost 4; bases outside the gene matches: 11. This CDR3 spans 15 amino acids. Germline V lookup: CDR1 SNHLY, CDR2 FYNNEI. The CDR3 sequence: CASPGRTGDRYGYTF. The CDR3 DNA sequence: TGTGCCAGCCCAGGCCGGACAGGGGATCGCTATGGCTACACCTTC.

This chain joins TRBV11-2 and TRBJ2-1; TRBD2 matches at 11 bases. Germline CDR1 reads SGHAT; CDR2 reads FQNNGV. Germline trimming cut 2 bases from V and 9 bases from J; bases unmatched to any gene: 3. CDR3 size: 14 residues. CDR3 amino acids: CASSLTSGGPEQFF. In DNA, the CDR3 is TGTGCCAGCAGCTTAACTAGCGGGGGACCTGAGCAGTTCTTC. Supplemented by reference TRBV11-2 and TRBJ2-1, the full variable domain reads EAGVAQSPRYKIIEKRQSVAFWCNPISGHATLYWYQQILGQGPKLLIQFQNNGVVDDSQLPKDRFSAERLKGVDSTLKIQPAKLEDSAVYLCASSLTSGGPEQFFGPGTRLTVL.

This clone came up a few times. The chain has TRBV2 and TRBJ2-1, with TRBD2 matching over 14 bases. The CDR3 is made up of 14 amino acids. Germline V gives CDR1 SNHLY, CDR2 FYNNEI. The V segment lost 6 bases and the J segment 10 bases; nucleotides outside the gene matches: 5. The chain's CDR3 is CASRTSGGAREQFF. CDR3 sequence (DNA): TGTGCCAGCAGGACTAGCGGGGGGGCCAGGGAGCAGTTCTTC.

CDR3 coding DNA: TGTGCCAGCAGTGACTCGATGGGGGGATCTACTGAAGCTTTCTTT. Translating gives CASSDSMGGSTEAFF. This chain uses TRBV6-4 with TRBJ1-1; D may be TRBD1 (5 bases). In germline, CDR1 is MRHNA, CDR2 SNTAGT. The CDR3 contains 15 residues. Trimming pared 0 bases from V and 5 bases from J, leaving 13 bases between.

The V call is TRBV30, the J call TRBJ1-5; possible D gene TRBD1, 5 bases. From germline, CDR1 is GTSNPN and CDR2 SVGIG (reference sequence). The V end lost 0 bases, the J end lost 6 bases, and 12 bases lay between the germline ends. This CDR3 contains 14 residues. The CDR3 DNA is TGTGCCTGGAGTGTAGGGCAGGGTTCTCAGCCCCAGCATTTT. This codes for CAWSVGQGSQPQHF.

The chain joins TRBV19 to TRBJ1-1; TRBD1 matches 8 bases. The CDR3 runs 17 residues. Trimming at V came to 3 bases and at J to 6 bases, leaving 15 bases not matched to a gene. Germline CDR1 reads LNHDA; CDR2 reads SQIVND (reference sequence). The CDR3 DNA follows: TGTGCCAGTAGTATTACCGGGACAGGTATTTTTAGGCCTGAAGCTTTCTTT. It specifies CASSITGTGIFRPEAFF.